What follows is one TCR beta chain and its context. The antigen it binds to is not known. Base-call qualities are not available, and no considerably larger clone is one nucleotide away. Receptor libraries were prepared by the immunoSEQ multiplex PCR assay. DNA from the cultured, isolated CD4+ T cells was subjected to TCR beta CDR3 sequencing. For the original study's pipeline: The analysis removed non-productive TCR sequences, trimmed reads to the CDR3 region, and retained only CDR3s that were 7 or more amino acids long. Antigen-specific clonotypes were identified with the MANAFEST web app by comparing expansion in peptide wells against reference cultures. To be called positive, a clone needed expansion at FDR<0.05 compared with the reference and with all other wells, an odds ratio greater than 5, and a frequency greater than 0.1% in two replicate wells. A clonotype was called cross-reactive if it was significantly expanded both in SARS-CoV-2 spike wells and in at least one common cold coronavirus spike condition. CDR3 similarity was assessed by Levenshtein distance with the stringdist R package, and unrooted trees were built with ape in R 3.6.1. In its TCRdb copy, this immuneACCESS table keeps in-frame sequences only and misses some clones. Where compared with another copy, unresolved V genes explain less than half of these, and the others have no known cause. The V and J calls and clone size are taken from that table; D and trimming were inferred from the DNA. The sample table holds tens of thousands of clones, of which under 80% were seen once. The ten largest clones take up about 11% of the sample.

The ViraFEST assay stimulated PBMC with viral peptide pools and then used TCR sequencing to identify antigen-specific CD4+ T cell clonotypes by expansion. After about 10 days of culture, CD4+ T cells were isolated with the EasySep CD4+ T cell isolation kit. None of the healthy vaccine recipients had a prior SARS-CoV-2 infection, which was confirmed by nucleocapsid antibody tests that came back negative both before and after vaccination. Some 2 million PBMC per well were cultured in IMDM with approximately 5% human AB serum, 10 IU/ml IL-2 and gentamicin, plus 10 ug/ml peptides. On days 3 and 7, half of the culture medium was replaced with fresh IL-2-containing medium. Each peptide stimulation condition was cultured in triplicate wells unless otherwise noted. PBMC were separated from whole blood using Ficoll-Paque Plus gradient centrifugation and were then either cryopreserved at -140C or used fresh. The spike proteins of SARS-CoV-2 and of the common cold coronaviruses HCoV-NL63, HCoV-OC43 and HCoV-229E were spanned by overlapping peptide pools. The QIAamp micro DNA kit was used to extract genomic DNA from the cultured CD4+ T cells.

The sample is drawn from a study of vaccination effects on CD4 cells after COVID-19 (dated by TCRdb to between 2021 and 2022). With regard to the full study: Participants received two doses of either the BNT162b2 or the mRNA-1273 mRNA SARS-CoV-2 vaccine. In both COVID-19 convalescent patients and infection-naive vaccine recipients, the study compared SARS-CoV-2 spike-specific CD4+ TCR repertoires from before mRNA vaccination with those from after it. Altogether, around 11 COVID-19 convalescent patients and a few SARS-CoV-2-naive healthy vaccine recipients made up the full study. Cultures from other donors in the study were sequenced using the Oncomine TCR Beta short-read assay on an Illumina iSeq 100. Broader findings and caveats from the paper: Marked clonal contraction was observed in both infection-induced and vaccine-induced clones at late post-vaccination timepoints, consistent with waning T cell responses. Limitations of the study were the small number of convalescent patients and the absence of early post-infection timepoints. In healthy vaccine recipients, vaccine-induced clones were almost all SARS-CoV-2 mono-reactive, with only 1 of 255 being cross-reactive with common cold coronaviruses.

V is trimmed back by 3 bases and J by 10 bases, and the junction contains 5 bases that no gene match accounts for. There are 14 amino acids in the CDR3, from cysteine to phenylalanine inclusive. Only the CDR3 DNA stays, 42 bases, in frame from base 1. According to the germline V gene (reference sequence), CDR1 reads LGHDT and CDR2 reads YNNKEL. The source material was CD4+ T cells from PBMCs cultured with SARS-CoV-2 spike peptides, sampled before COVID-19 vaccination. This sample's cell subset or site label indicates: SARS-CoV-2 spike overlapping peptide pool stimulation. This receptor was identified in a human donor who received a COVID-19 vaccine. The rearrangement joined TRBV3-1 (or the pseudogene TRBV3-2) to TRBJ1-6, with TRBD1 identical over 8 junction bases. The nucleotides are TGTGCCAGCAGCCAGGACAGGGTACGATCACCCCTCCACTTT. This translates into CASSQDRVRSPLHF.